These 18 T cell receptor beta chains share one sample of origin, sequenced in a study of identical twins. TCRdb fed the 5' RACE reads into MiXCR, producing one record per CDR3 protein. The sample has 500,000 or so distinct CDR3 sequences; 22% are singletons. The data were also submitted as part of a second study, on T cells expressing NK-cell markers.

Material: CD4+ T cells sorted from blood. All receptors come from a woman between 18 and 29 years old in good health.

This clonotype turned up a few times. This sequence joins TRBV5-1 and TRBJ2-5, with 7 bases aligning to TRBD2. The germline gives CDR1 SGHRS, CDR2 YFSETQ. Losses at the gene ends were 7 bases for V and 14 bases for J; bases not matched to a gene: 8. This CDR3 region has 10 residues. DNA for the CDR3: TGCGCCAGCCGCATTACTAGCGCCTACTTC. Protein product: CASRITSAYF.

This clonotype occurred many times. The chain carries TRBV12-3 or TRBV12-4 and TRBJ2-3, with D perhaps matching TRBD2 (5 bases). Between the trimmed V and J ends, which lost 6 bases and 2 bases, there was a span of 18 bases. The CDR3 has 16 amino acids. The CDR3 DNA sequence: TGTGCCAGCAGCCAAGGAACGAGCGGACCCACAGATACGCAGTATTTT. It yields the protein CASSQGTSGPTDTQYF.

This clonotype was recorded at least ten times. The chain has TRBV11-2 and TRBJ1-1, with 7 bases fitting TRBD1. Germline V gives CDR1 SGHAT, CDR2 FQNNGV. The CDR3 contains 14 residues. The ends lost 5 bases at V and 2 bases at J; junction bases unmatched: 5. In DNA, the CDR3 is TGTGCCAGCAGCCTTTGGACAGGTAACACTGAAGCTTTCTTT. Translated, it gives CASSLWTGNTEAFF.

The chain recombines TRBV6-2 or TRBV6-3 with TRBJ2-7; D may be TRBD2 (7 bases). The CDR3 totals 13 residues. V was trimmed by 7 bases and J by 2 bases, leaving 12 bases between them. CDR1 MNHEY and CDR2 SVGEGT come from the germline V gene. The CDR3 DNA sequence: TGTGCCAGCAAGCCGGGGGGCCCCTACGAGCAGTACTTC. Residues: CASKPGGPYEQYF.

This clonotype was observed a few times. The CDR3 is CSASTGTRNADTQYF. CDR3 DNA sequence: TGCAGTGCTAGCACCGGGACCAGGAATGCAGATACGCAGTATTTT. The chain combines TRBV20-1 with TRBJ2-3; either TRBD1 or TRBD2 may supply D (5 bases each). The germline V and J ends were trimmed by 3 bases and 4 bases, with 17 bases remaining between them. CDR1 DFQATT and CDR2 SNEGSKA come from the germline V gene (reference sequence). The CDR3 is 15 residues long.

This clonotype was recorded many times. The CDR3 protein is CASSLGLASGREETQYF. In DNA, the CDR3 is TGTGCCAGCAGCTTAGGATTGGCTAGCGGGAGAGAAGAGACCCAGTACTTC. This chain connects TRBV7-9 to TRBJ2-5, with 10 bases aligning to TRBD2. This CDR3 comprises 17 residues. Germline trimming cut 1 base from V and 3 bases from J; bases unmatched to any gene: 8. CDR1 SEHNR and CDR2 FQNEAQ come from the germline V gene (reference sequence).

This clonotype was counted only a few times. The J gene is TRBJ2-2, the V gene TRBV10-3, with D unresolved. This CDR3 is 13 amino acids long. From germline, CDR1 is ENHRY and CDR2 SYGVKD. V was pared by 3 bases and J by 4 bases, with 6 bases between. The CDR3 reads CAISDSGTGELFF. The CDR3 DNA is TGTGCCATCAGTGACTCAGGCACCGGGGAGCTGTTTTTT.

This clonotype has at least ten counts. The J gene is TRBJ1-5, the V gene TRBV20-1; tentative D call: TRBD1 (5 bases). Germline V gene sequence: CDR1 DFQATT, CDR2 SNEGSKA (reference sequence). The CDR3 covers 13 residues. Trimming left V 3 bases short and J 3 bases short, with 9 bases between. CDR3 residues: CSARQDTNQPQHF. For the CDR3, the DNA is TGCAGTGCTAGGCAGGACACCAATCAGCCCCAGCATTTT.

Only a few counts were recorded for this clonotype. The chain recombines TRBV6-1 with TRBJ1-2; D possibly corresponds to TRBD1 (6 bases). The CDR3 runs to 15 residues. Germline values: CDR1 MNHNS, CDR2 SASEGT. The V gene lost 9 bases and the J gene lost 4 bases, with 21 bases spanning the gap. The CDR3 reads CASMSLYGQLYGYTF. The CDR3 region has the DNA TGTGCCAGTATGTCGCTTTACGGACAGCTCTATGGCTACACCTTC.

The rearrangement uses TRBV7-3 and TRBJ2-3; D not resolved. V lost 0 bases and J lost 0, with 4 bases in between. Germline lookup yields CDR1 SGHTA and CDR2 FQGTGA. CDR3 length equals 14 residues. The CDR3 DNA is TGTGCCAGCAGCTTAACGAGGAGCACAGATACGCAGTATTTT. It codes for CASSLTRSTDTQYF. The full variable domain, its missing parts supplied by reference TRBV7-3 and TRBJ2-3, is GAGVSQTPSNKVTEKGKYVELRCDPISGHTALYWYRQSLGQGPEFLIYFQGTGAADDSGLPNDRFFAVRPEGSVSTLKIQRTERGDSAVYLCASSLTRSTDTQYFGPGTRLTVL.

This clonotype was seen at least ten times. The chain recombines TRBV20-1 with TRBJ1-2; perhaps TRBD1 as D (5 bases). Trimming pared 4 bases from V and 4 bases from J, leaving 13 bases between. CDR3 size: 13 residues. Germline CDR1 is DFQATT and CDR2 is SNEGSKA (reference sequence). Here the CDR3 DNA reads TGCAGTGCTACCGACAGTAGGAGCTATGGCTACACCTTC. Its translation: CSATDSRSYGYTF.

This chain uses TRBV6-1 with TRBJ2-6, with D unclear. Germline V CDR1 and CDR2: MNHNS, SASEGT. The CDR3 is 16 amino acids. Trimming removed 2 bases from V and 1 base from J, with 9 bases in between. The CDR3 protein is CASSERRGSGANVLTF. The DNA for the CDR3 is TGTGCCAGCAGTGAACGGCGTGGGTCTGGGGCCAACGTCCTGACTTTC.

This clonotype was seen repeatedly, ten times or more. CDR3 nucleotide sequence: TGCAGCGTTAAAAGTGACAGGTGGGCCATTCAGTACTTC. This gives the protein CSVKSDRWAIQYF. The V and J genes are TRBV29-1 and TRBJ2-4; D possibly corresponds to TRBD1 (6 bases). V was shortened by 5 bases and J by 9 bases, with 17 bases between the two germline ends. The germline gives CDR1 SQVTM, CDR2 ANQGSEA. The CDR3 runs 13 residues.

The chain carries TRBV20-1 and TRBJ2-2; the D is unclear. Trimming shortened V by 1 base and J by 3 bases, and 9 bases separated the two germline ends. CDR3 length equals 14 residues. From germline, CDR1 is DFQATT and CDR2 SNEGSKA (reference sequence). CDR3 region: CSARAAHDTGELFF. In nucleotides, the CDR3 is TGCAGTGCTAGAGCCGCGCATGACACCGGGGAGCTGTTTTTT.

The CDR3 loop reads CSAPQGAKETQYF. In DNA form, the CDR3 reads TGCAGTGCGCCACAGGGGGCCAAGGAGACCCAGTACTTC. The chain has TRBV20-1 and TRBJ2-5; 9 positions agree with TRBD1. This CDR3 is built from 13 residues. From germline, CDR1 is DFQATT and CDR2 SNEGSKA (reference sequence). The V segment lost 6 bases and the J segment 5 bases; nucleotides outside the gene matches: 7.

The sample holds a few counts of this clonotype. The CDR3: CASSYVDSTDTQYF. The CDR3 coding sequence is TGTGCCAGCAGTTACGTTGACTCCACAGATACGCAGTATTTT. The gene calls are TRBV6-5 and TRBJ2-3, with unresolved D. The CDR3 is 14 amino acids. Germline loops: CDR1 MNHEY, CDR2 SVGAGI. V was pared by 2 bases and J by 2 bases, with 8 bases between.

The CDR3 DNA is TGTGCCAGCAGTCCCTTTGGTTTGGGGGAGGGAAAAAAACTGTTTTTT. It specifies CASSPFGLGEGKKLFF. The chain couples TRBV6-1 to TRBJ1-4; possibly TRBD1 for D (5 bases). The CDR3 contains 16 residues. V was cut by 5 bases and J by 9 bases, with 22 bases left in between. The V gene's germline CDR1 is MNHNS and CDR2 SASEGT.

J is TRBJ2-5 and V is TRBV3-1; 7 nucleotides align to TRBD2. Germline V gene lookup returns CDR1 LGHDT and CDR2 YNNKEL (reference sequence). After removal of 2 bases from V and 5 bases from J, the junction contained 2 bases not matched to a gene. The CDR3 is 13 amino acids. The CDR3 loop is CASSQFSGETQYF. CDR3 DNA sequence: TGTGCCAGCAGCCAATTTAGCGGGGAGACCCAGTACTTC.